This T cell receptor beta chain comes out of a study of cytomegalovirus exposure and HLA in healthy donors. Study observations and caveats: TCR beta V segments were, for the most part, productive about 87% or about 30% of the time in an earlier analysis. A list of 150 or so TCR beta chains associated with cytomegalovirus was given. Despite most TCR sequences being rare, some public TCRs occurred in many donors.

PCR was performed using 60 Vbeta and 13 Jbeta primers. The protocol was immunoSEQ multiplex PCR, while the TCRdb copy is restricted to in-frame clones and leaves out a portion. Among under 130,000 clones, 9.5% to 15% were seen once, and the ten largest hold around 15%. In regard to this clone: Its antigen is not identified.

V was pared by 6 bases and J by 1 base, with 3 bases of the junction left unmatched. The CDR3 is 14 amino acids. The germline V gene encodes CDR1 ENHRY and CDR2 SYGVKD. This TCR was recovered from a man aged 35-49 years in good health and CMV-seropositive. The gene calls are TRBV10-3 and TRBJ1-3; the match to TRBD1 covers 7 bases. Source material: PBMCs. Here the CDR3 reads CAIRGQDSGNTIYF. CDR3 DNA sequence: TGTGCCATCAGAGGACAGGATTCTGGAAACACCATATATTTT.